This T cell receptor beta chain is from a study of CD8 T cells in ankylosing spondylitis. Study-wide results and limits: The clones that were linked to disease were reported to be significantly enriched in matched synovial fluid samples from ankylosing spondylitis patients. In reactive arthritis synovial fluid and blood, some motif variants had been reported before. Within peripheral blood, clones linked to disease were CD8+ and relatively rare. Characteristic, it appeared, of ankylosing spondylitis blood was a TCR beta motif of eight highly homologous variants.

Libraries for TCR beta were made by quantitative 5'-RACE with molecular barcodes. TCRdb re-derived calls from the 5' RACE reads in MiXCR, one entry per CDR3 protein. The sample lists 500,000 or so distinct CDR3 sequences; over 4% were seen once. Ten or more counts support this clonotype. Its target is unknown. This CDR3 has 14 residues. Trimming shortened V by 5 bases and J by 7 bases, and 15 bases separated the two germline ends. Germline V gene lookup returns CDR1 MNHNS and CDR2 SASEGT. The clonotype comes from a male donor with ankylosing spondylitis. Sequencing input: blood, either unsorted or a sorted T cell fraction (not recorded which). V gene TRBV6-1 combines with J gene TRBJ1-5; possible D gene TRBD1, 5 bases. The CDR3 loop is CASSPRDVIQPQHF. CDR3 in DNA: TGTGCCAGCAGTCCGAGGGACGTCATCCAGCCCCAGCATTTT.